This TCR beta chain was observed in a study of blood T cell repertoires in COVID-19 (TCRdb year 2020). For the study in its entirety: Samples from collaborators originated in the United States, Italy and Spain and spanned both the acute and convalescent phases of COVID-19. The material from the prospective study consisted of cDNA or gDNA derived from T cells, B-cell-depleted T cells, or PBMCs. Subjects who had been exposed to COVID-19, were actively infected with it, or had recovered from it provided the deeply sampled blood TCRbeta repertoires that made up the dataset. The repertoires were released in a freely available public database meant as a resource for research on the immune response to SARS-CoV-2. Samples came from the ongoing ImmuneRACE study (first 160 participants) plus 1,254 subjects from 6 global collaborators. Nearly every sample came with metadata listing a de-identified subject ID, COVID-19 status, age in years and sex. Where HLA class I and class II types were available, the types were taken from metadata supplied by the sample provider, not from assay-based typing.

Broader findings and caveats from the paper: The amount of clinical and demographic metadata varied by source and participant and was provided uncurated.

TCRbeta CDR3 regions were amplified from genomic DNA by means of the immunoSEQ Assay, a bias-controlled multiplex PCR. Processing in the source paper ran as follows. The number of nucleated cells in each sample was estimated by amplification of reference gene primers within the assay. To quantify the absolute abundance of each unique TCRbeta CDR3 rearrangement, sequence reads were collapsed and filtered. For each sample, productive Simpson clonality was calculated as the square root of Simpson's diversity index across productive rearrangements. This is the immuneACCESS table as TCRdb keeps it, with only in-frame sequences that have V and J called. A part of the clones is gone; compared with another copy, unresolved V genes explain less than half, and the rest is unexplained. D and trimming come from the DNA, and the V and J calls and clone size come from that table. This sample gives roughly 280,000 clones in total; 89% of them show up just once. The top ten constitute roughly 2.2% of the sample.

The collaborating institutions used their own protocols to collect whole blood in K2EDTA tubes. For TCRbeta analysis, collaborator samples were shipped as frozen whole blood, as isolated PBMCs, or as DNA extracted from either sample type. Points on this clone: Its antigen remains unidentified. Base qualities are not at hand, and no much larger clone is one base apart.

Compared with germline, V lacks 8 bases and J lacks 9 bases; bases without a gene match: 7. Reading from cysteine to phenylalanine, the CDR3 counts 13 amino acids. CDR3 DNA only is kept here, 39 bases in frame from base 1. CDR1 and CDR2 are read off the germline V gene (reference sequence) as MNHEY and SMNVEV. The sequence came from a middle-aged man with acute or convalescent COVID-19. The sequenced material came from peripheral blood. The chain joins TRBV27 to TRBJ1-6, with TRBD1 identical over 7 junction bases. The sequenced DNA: TGTGCCAGCTGCGAGGGGGCGTCTTCACCCCTCCACTTT. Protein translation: CASCEGASSPLHF.